The present T cell receptor beta chain was sequenced within a study of shared clonotypes between healthy human individuals. Recent vaccinations or acute infections were absent in the healthy HIV-negative adult donors. The assay was immunoSEQ multiplex PCR, and TCRdb's table has in-frame clones only and misses some. The sample yields fewer than 550,000 clones, around 79% seen once. With 3 bases removed from V and 5 bases from J, the gap between germline ends came to 16 bases. The germline CDR1 and CDR2 sequences are MGHRA and YSYEKL. This CDR3 spans 15 amino acids. Sequenced sample: PBMCs. The sequence derives from a woman between 35 and 50 years old in good health. Some clones in this sample may be carry-over from other donors' samples. This sequence joins TRBV4-1 and TRBJ2-5; maybe TRBD2 (6 bases). Here the CDR3 DNA reads TGCGCCAGCAGCCATCCCGGGAGCCCAAAGGAGACCCAGTACTTC. Translated: CASSHPGSPKETQYF.